This T cell receptor (beta chain) was obtained from a study of T cells in localized non-small cell lung cancer. V was clipped by 5 bases and J by 5 bases, with 18 bases between them. CDR1 and CDR2 from the germline V gene are SGHAT and FQDESV (reference sequence). The CDR3 contains 15 residues. Remarks on this clone: The antigen is unknown.

Regarding the study as a whole: Uninvolved adjacent lung had higher T cell clonality than tumor and all other tissues. Sequencing was restricted to one tumor region; therefore, heterogeneity remains possible.

Produced via immunoSEQ multiplex PCR; TCRdb's table is partial and in-frame only. In the table there are about 54,000 clones, roughly four fifths of which are singletons. This chain connects TRBV11-1 to TRBJ1-2; no firm D call. The specimen was peripheral blood, collected before any cancer treatment. The sequence was obtained from a female donor older than 55 with stage II squamous cell lung carcinoma. The CDR3 region is CASSVNAGSDYGYTF. CDR3 coding DNA: TGTGCCAGCAGCGTAAATGCCGGATCCGATTATGGCTACACCTTC.